This is a list of T cell receptor beta chains from one sample in a study of T-cell memory formation after mild COVID-19. TCRdb passed the 5' RACE reads through MiXCR, listing each CDR3 protein once. Here the sample spans roughly 450,000 distinct CDR3 sequences, roughly 18% being singletons. Material for sequencing was PBMCs or a T cell subset sorted from them (not recorded which). The receptors derive from a man younger than 35 who had mild COVID-19 (a few samples of this study predate the infection). Cell type and time point are not known. CDR3s include the opening cysteine and the closing phenylalanine or tryptophan. A D gene is named only where the DNA matches it firmly. The size entry is marked missing in some rows and otherwise reads once, few, many or a size class.

V gene	D gene	J gene	CDR3 length	clone size	CDR3 DNA	CDR3 protein
TRBV9	TRBD2	TRBJ2-3	17	NA	TGTGCCAGCAGCTACACTAGCGGGGGCTCCAGGACAGATACGCAGTATTTT	CASSYTSGGSRTDTQYF
TRBV5-1	NA	TRBJ2-2	16	many	TGCGCCAGCAGCGAAAGCCGGGACCCAAGGACCGGGGAGCTGTTTTTT	CASSESRDPRTGELFF
TRBV5-6	NA	TRBJ2-1	14	NA	TGTGCCAGCAGCTCTCCGACCGGTTCTCATGAGCAGTTCTTC	CASSSPTGSHEQFF
TRBV15	TRBD1	TRBJ2-7	16	NA	TGTGCCACCAGCAGAGACCTGCCGACAGGGGTGGAAGAGCAGTACTTC	CATSRDLPTGVEEQYF
TRBV18	NA	TRBJ2-7	14	many	TGTGCCAGCTCACCTTCGAGGCAGGTCTACGAGCAGTACTTC	CASSPSRQVYEQYF
TRBV14	NA	TRBJ1-2	18	few	TGTGCCAGCAGCCAAGTCTCAGTGGTGGGCGGCAAAAACTATGGCTACACCTTC	CASSQVSVVGGKNYGYTF
TRBV19	NA	TRBJ1-2	15	NA	TGTGCCAGGCCGTCCGGGACCCTGTTTTTCTCGGGTTACACCTTC	CARPSGTLFFSGYTF
TRBV12-3/TRBV12-4	TRBD2	TRBJ2-1	14	few	TGTGCCAGCACCGCTAGCGGGGGTTACAATGAGCAGTTCTTC	CASTASGGYNEQFF
TRBV12-3/TRBV12-4	TRBD2	TRBJ2-3	14	few	TGTGCCAGCAGTTTGGGGGGGGATTTAGATACGCAGTATTTT	CASSLGGDLDTQYF
TRBV5-6	NA	TRBJ1-2	13	NA	TGTGCCAGCAGCTTGCCCCCAGCCTATGGCTACACCTTC	CASSLPPAYGYTF
TRBV7-3	TRBD2	TRBJ2-2	18	NA	TGTGCCAGCAGCTTAAGCCCGGCGCTAGCGGTGAACACCGGGGAGCTGTTTTTT	CASSLSPALAVNTGELFF
TRBV5-1	NA	TRBJ2-3	15	NA	TGCGCCAGCAGCCCGGTGGCAGGGCGCACAGATACGCAGTATTTT	CASSPVAGRTDTQYF
TRBV20-1	NA	TRBJ2-7	12	NA	TGCAGTGCTACCTACAGGGTCTCCGAGCAGTACTTC	CSATYRVSEQYF
TRBV11-2	NA	TRBJ1-2	17	NA	TGTGCCAGCAGCTTAGCCGGGGGGGCAACTCTTAACTATGGCTACACCTTC	CASSLAGGATLNYGYTF
TRBV3-1	NA	TRBJ2-3	15	few	TGTGCCAGCAGCCAAGAACATTACATCTCAGATACGCAGTATTTT	CASSQEHYISDTQYF
TRBV29-1	NA	TRBJ2-2	12	NA	TGCAGCGTTGAGAGGGACACCGGGGAGCTGTTTTTT	CSVERDTGELFF